The sequence of this T cell receptor (beta chain) was determined in a study of cytomegalovirus exposure and HLA in healthy donors (TCRdb year 2017). Regarding the study in general: An earlier analysis of several hundred of the donors reported more than 250 Gb of sequence data and 100 million to 130 million unique TCR beta sequences from about 179 million T cells. The aim of the study was to test whether cataloging public T cell receptors could identify signatures of past pathogen exposure. To predict cytomegalovirus infection status, the study brought together high-throughput TCR immunosequencing, statistical association of individual TCRs with disease status, and machine learning. A later genetic analysis took genome-wide SNP genotypes for about three fifths of the roughly 700 donors and used that subset as a discovery cohort. Both class I and class II loci were covered by HLA typing, at four-digit resolution. A later analysis re-examined previously published TCR beta repertoires from roughly 720 donors and added high-resolution HLA genotyping to investigate patterns of TCR occurrence. Rather than drawing on any new phenotypic data, the later analysis identified candidate immune exposures from TCR beta sequences and the way those sequences occurred across donors. All discovery cohort repertoires had been generated on a single sequencing platform. The number of donors typed differed by locus, with about 620-630 for A, B, C, DRB1 and DQB1, roughly 550 for DQA1, some 570 for DPA1, and some 440 for DPB1. Along with the roughly 670-subject first cohort, a separate validation cohort of over 90 different subjects was used. In an earlier analysis of 500 to 650 of the donors, high-throughput TCR beta sequencing was used to judge whether each TCR beta V gene segment behaved as functional or pseudogenic. Of the approximately 370 genotyped donors, roughly 80% were placed in the genetic ancestry cluster associated with self-reported Caucasian donors. Several DR-DQ haplotypes were treated as single units for association and clustering because of strong linkage in the cohort. Donor age, sex, ethnicity and CMV serostatus were collected together with the repertoire data. Across 398 genotyped donors of the cohort, an average of roughly 250,000 unique TCR beta nucleotide sequences per donor were sequenced, and approximately 17% of those sequences were non-productive. The study profiled the T cell repertoires of more than 500 subjects by immunosequencing and related them to cytomegalovirus serostatus. Approximately 330 gigabases of sequencing data and approximately 92 million unique TCR sequences made up an early release that covered several hundred HLA-typed donors.

In total, just over 650 healthy bone marrow donors made up the cohort. At the time of sampling, all cohort members were nominally healthy, though unrecorded immune exposures were likely present. The donor was CMV seronegative and was included in the group of a few hundred seronegative cohort members. Every donor gave a peripheral blood sample, and the peripheral blood mononuclear cells from that sample were used for TCR beta sequencing. The Qiagen DNeasy Blood Extraction Kit was used to extract genomic DNA from the blood cell samples. The library was built by means of the immunoSEQ multiplex PCR assay. A mixture of 60 forward primers for TCR Vbeta segments and 13 reverse primers for TCR Jbeta segments was used in the multiplex PCR. Amplification of the CDR3 region of rearranged TCR beta genes was performed with a multiplex PCR assay on genomic DNA. Amplified TCR beta libraries were sequenced as 87-base-pair reads on the Illumina HiSeq System. Concerning the study's data processing: A later analysis tallied some 79 million unique TCR beta chains across the 600 to 700 repertoires, and approximately 12 million of those chains were shared by two or more donors. Raw reads were error-corrected and collapsed into unique sequences by a nearest-neighbor algorithm in which closely related sequences were merged to remove PCR and sequencing errors. CDR3 sequences were aligned to IMGT reference sequences to assign V, D and J gene segments. For a sequence to be retained, a match of at least six nucleotides was required to both a V gene segment and a J gene segment. A rearrangement counted as productive if the CDR3 had no stop codons and remained in frame with V and J, and every other rearrangement counted as non-productive. CDR3 was defined by IMGT convention, running from the second conserved V-encoded cysteine to the conserved J-encoded phenylalanine. Sequences without an unambiguous match to a single V gene segment were excluded from the earlier analysis of approximately 560 of the donors. An earlier analysis of over 450 of the donors classified V segments as functional when productive rearrangements were above 56.7% and as segregating when the standard deviation between donors was above 5%. A statistical classification framework was built to diagnose cytomegalovirus status from the catalog of TCR beta chain sequences. V and J gene assignment, in a later analysis, came from comparing TCR nucleotide sequences with IMGT/GENE-DB human TR gene sequences. Using the TCRdist pipeline, a later analysis assigned CDR3 sequences along with most-parsimonious VDJ recombination scenarios. In a later analysis, every TCR beta chain was defined by the combination of its CDR3 amino acid sequence and its V-gene family, and reads without a unique V-gene family were dropped. A later analysis removed 592 highly shared, low-generation-probability nucleotide sequences to deal with suspected cross-contamination and a sequencing artifact. In a later analysis, a clonal expansion index for each public chain was calculated from normalized within-repertoire ranks of inferred template counts. Generation probabilities in a later analysis came from a VDJ recombination model fitted to out-of-frame rearrangements, and those results were checked against IGoR. In a later analysis, hypergeometric tests were used to score TCR-TCR, TCR-HLA and TCR-CMV co-occurrence, with a repertoire-size bias correction applied to TCR pairs. A later analysis estimated false discovery rates by permuting HLA or CMV assignments 20 times. In a later analysis, co-occurring TCRs were grouped using DBSCAN, and TCRdist sequence similarity was added for clustering within HLA-allele-positive subsets. Repertoires with fewer than 30,000 or more than 120,000 public chains, plus five repertoires with anomalous nucleotide sharing, were excluded from co-occurrence clustering. TCRdb's version of the immuneACCESS table is confined to in-frame rearrangements and falls short of the full clone set. An unresolved V gene accounts for under half of the shortfall where checked; the remainder is of unknown origin. V and J calls and clone size are given by that table; D and trimming were obtained from the DNA. In this sample the table shows about 160,000 clones, 73% of which occur a single time. The ten largest make up 1.5% to 2% of the sample.

Overall study results and their limits: In an earlier analysis of 587 of the donors, most TCR beta V segments were observed in productive rearrangements about 87% or about 30% of the time, broadly matching IMGT annotations. In a later analysis, HLA-associated TCR beta chains were found to be more clonally expanded and to have lower generation probabilities than equally common non-associated chains. A later analysis reported that several top co-occurrence clusters appeared linked to parvovirus B19, influenza, CMV and Epstein-Barr virus. When HLA alleles, especially DR and DQ, strongly co-occurred, attributing TCR associations to individual alleles was difficult. A later genetic analysis reported fewer N-insertions in productive TCRs among donors in an Asian-associated ancestry cluster than the roughly 700-donor mean. In the study, approximately 150 TCR beta chains were listed as associated with cytomegalovirus. Most CMV-associated TCR beta chains appeared to be HLA-restricted in a later analysis, and the HLA associations seemed to be driven largely by CMV exposure. In a later analysis, some 17,000 TCR beta sequences were associated with specific HLA alleles at a false discovery rate of 0.05. A later analysis found that TCR association rates varied across HLA loci, with DRB1 alleles showing the most associated TCRs and HLA-C alleles the fewest. In a later genetic analysis, a missense DCLRE1C variant was associated with V-gene and J-gene trimming of TCR beta chains, and the association was replicated in an independent cohort. The authors suggested that the approach could potentially be generalized to other disease states and immunological phenotypes. A further reported finding was that TCR beta sequences accurately predicted the HLA-A and HLA-B alleles for most subjects in the first cohort. The earlier analysis of nearly 600 of the donors excluded 15 to 20 rarely observed V segments, including chromosome 9 orphons, because counts were too low. The only immune exposure information available for the cohort was CMV serostatus. Roughly uniform sequencing depth across donors was assumed in presence/absence analyses, although this assumption may not hold. Cytomegalovirus status was reported to be diagnosed by the classifier with high specificity and sensitivity in both the original and validation cohorts. A cluster of highly shared sequence variants was judged likely to be a technical artifact of the sequencing pipeline. Linkage disequilibrium might explain the correlated functional status among segregating V segments, but an unknown experimental factor could not be ruled out. A few of the identified cytomegalovirus-associated TCR beta chains were confirmed in vitro to be specific for cytomegalovirus antigens. While some public TCRs were present in many individuals, most TCR sequences turned up only very rarely across donors. Because some donors lacked HLA typing at each locus, the association tests relied only on the typed subset. In this cohort, only TCR beta chains were sequenced, and detectable features were limited by the absence of alpha or paired-chain data.

Of note for this clone: What antigen it recognizes has not been identified. Base qualities were left out, and no much larger clone turns up one base away.

The clonotype comes from a woman between 18 and 30 years old in good health and CMV-seronegative. The sample consisted of PBMCs.

The DNA sequence is TGCGCCAGCACCCATTTTGGGGGACAGAACTATGGCTACACCTTC. Its protein reads: CASTHFGGQNYGYTF. Recombination joined TRBV5-1 with TRBJ1-2, and 7 junctional nucleotides match TRBD1. Looking up the germline V gene yields CDR1 SGHRS and CDR2 YFSETQ. V lost 6 bases and J lost 2 bases, and the count of bases not matched to a germline gene is 10. The CDR3 holds 15 amino acids from the cysteine to the phenylalanine. The only DNA kept is the CDR3, 45 bases in frame from the first base.